This section outlines one TCR beta chain sequence together with its context. Trimming took off 5 bases at V and 5 bases at J, with 18 bases between the two ends. The CDR3 totals 15 residues. The germline V gene has CDR1 MNHEY and CDR2 SMNVEV (reference sequence). This specimen comes from a study of T cell responses to AZD1222 COVID-19 vaccine. Assay: immunoSEQ multiplex PCR; the TCRdb copy retains only in-frame clones and omits some. The data hold approximately 100,000 clones, with roughly 90% observed a single time. This receptor was taken from an adult in good health. The gene calls are TRBV27 and TRBJ2-5, with a weak D call TRBD2 (5 bases). The sample was peripheral blood, taken on day 0 of AZD1222 vaccination. CDR3 sequence reads: CASSPHSRRLETQYF. As DNA, the CDR3 is TGTGCCAGCAGTCCCCATTCGAGGAGGCTGGAGACCCAGTACTTC.